Sequencing of this TCR beta chain was carried out in a study of Ad26.COV2.S vaccination and SARS-CoV-2 variants. Study in general: Dosing was one shot or two shots 56 days apart. Broader study findings: Reported findings describe substantial breadth in spike-specific CD8+ and CD4+ T cell responses following vaccination. Measurement of non-spike TCR breadth gave similar results in vaccine and placebo recipients. TCR breadth and depth analyses may have underestimated total T cell responses.

As for this clone: The antigen remains undetermined.

As for treatment: about 20 received Ad26.COV2.S at low or high dose, single or two shots; about 5 received placebo; per-sample allocation not given. Day 63 after the first injection of vaccine or placebo was the sampling time. Only in-frame clones appear in the TCRdb table, and some are missing; sequencing was by immunoSEQ multiplex PCR. The sample has around 400,000 clones, 80% to 90% seen once; the top ten hold approximately 7.8%. The material was peripheral blood, obtained in a trial of Ad26.COV2.S vaccine versus placebo. The TCR comes from a person between 18 and 65 years old who received the Ad26.COV2.S COVID-19 vaccine or a placebo.

CDR3 residues: CSVRTGSGYTF. The CDR3 coding sequence is TGCAGCGTACGGACAGGGAGCGGCTACACCTTC. This chain links TRBV29-1 with TRBJ1-2; 8 bases line up with TRBD1. The junction had 5 bases not matched to a gene; V was cut back by 6 bases and J by 8 bases. This CDR3 has 11 amino acids. Germline V gene lookup returns CDR1 SQVTM and CDR2 ANQGSEA.